The 24 T cell receptor beta chains below all came from one sample that was sequenced in a study of blood T cell repertoires in COVID-19. The data were produced by immunoSEQ multiplex PCR, yet TCRdb's version contains in-frame clones alone and is incomplete. The sample consists of about 40,000 clones, about four fifths of them appearing once. The sequenced sample was peripheral blood. Source of these receptors: an elderly man with active or convalescent COVID-19.

This chain links TRBV18 with TRBJ2-2; D is possibly TRBD1 (5 bases). This CDR3 region has 15 residues. The V end lost 0 bases, the J end lost 6 bases, and 11 bases lay between the germline ends. Germline CDR1 is KGHSH and CDR2 is LQKENI. This CDR3 reads CASSPPYTGSGELFF. As DNA, the CDR3 is TGTGCCAGCTCACCACCCTATACAGGTTCCGGGGAGCTGTTTTTT.

The rearrangement links TRBV28 to TRBJ1-5; D may be TRBD1 (5 bases). The germline V and J ends were trimmed by 4 bases and 0 bases, with 10 bases remaining between them. CDR3 length equals 15 residues. In germline, CDR1 is MDHEN, CDR2 SYDVKM. The CDR3 sequence is CASSSGSYSNQPQHF. For the CDR3, the DNA is TGTGCCAGCAGTTCAGGGTCCTATAGCAATCAGCCCCAGCATTTT.

The rearrangement uses TRBV2 and TRBJ2-7, with 7 bases identical to TRBD2. CDR1 and CDR2 (germline): SNHLY, FYNNEI. The CDR3 consists of 12 residues. Germline trimming cut 7 bases from V and 3 bases from J; bases unmatched to any gene: 3. CDR3 region: CASMGGNYEQYF. The CDR3 DNA reads as TGTGCCAGCATGGGGGGGAACTACGAGCAGTACTTC.

The V call is TRBV27, the J call TRBJ2-3; 12 bases line up with TRBD2. Germline V CDR1 and CDR2: MNHEY, SMNVEV (reference sequence). This CDR3 has 16 residues. V was pared by 5 bases and J by 5 bases, with 8 bases of the junction left unmatched. CDR3 in amino acids: CASSILAGGPGDTQYF. Here the CDR3 DNA reads TGTGCCAGCAGTATCCTAGCGGGGGGGCCCGGAGATACGCAGTATTTT.

The chain carries TRBV4-1 and TRBJ2-3; D is perhaps TRBD2 (6 bases). V gave up 8 bases and J gave up 11 bases, with 14 bases separating them. Germline V gene sequence: CDR1 MGHRA, CDR2 YSYEKL. The CDR3 runs to 11 residues. CDR3 loop: CASVAAMGQYF. For the CDR3, the DNA is TGCGCCAGCGTAGCGGCCATGGGGCAGTATTTT.

The chain employs TRBV7-9 and TRBJ2-7; a weak D match, TRBD2 (6 bases). In germline, CDR1 is SEHNR, CDR2 FQNEAQ (reference sequence). The CDR3 has 13 residues. V was clipped by 2 bases and J by 2 bases, with 7 bases between them. CDR3: CASSLWGAYEQYF. As DNA, the CDR3 is TGTGCCAGCAGCTTATGGGGGGCCTACGAGCAGTACTTC.

The chain is built from TRBV30 and TRBJ2-3; a possible D gene is TRBD2 (6 bases). With 4 bases removed from V and 1 base from J, the gap between germline ends came to 18 bases. The length of the CDR3 is 16 residues. Germline V gene data show CDR1 as GTSNPN and CDR2 as SVGIG (reference sequence). The CDR3 spells CAWTSDSLGGTDTQYF. In nucleotides, the CDR3 is TGTGCCTGGACTAGCGATTCCCTCGGGGGCACAGATACGCAGTATTTT.

V and J are TRBV4-2 and TRBJ1-1, with D uncertain. CDR1 and CDR2 from the germline V gene are LGHNA and YNFKEQ. V shed 0 bases and J shed 6 bases, with 8 bases lying between them. CDR3 length equals 13 residues. CDR3 sequence (DNA): TGTGCCAGCAGCCAAGATAGACGGGCTGAAGCTTTCTTT. It translates to CASSQDRRAEAFF.

The V gene is TRBV21-1, the J gene TRBJ1-5; TRBD1, the table's D call, was not compared with the DNA. TRBV21-1 is marked as a pseudogene. This CDR3 region has 14 residues. This CDR3 is CASSKGQGGQPQHF. CDR3 sequence (DNA): TGTGCCAGCAGCAAAGGGCAGGGGGGTCAGCCCCAGCATTTT.

V and J are TRBV5-1 and TRBJ2-7, with 12 bases lining up with TRBD1. The CDR3 has 13 residues. Losses at the gene ends were 7 bases for V and 5 bases for J; bases not matched to a gene: 4. Germline values: CDR1 SGHRS, CDR2 YFSETQ. CDR3 sequence reads: CASRDRGLDEQYF. Here the CDR3 DNA reads TGCGCCAGCCGGGACAGGGGGCTCGACGAGCAGTACTTC.

The chain links TRBV6-5 to TRBJ2-4; D ambiguous. The CDR3 loop spans 15 amino acids. Trimming pared 0 bases from V and 0 bases from J, leaving 6 bases between. The V gene's germline CDR1 is MNHEY and CDR2 SVGAGI. The CDR3 region has the DNA TGTGCCAGCAGTTACTCGGCATTAGCCAAAAACATTCAGTACTTC. As protein: CASSYSALAKNIQYF.

This clone has only a few counts. This sequence joins TRBV9 and TRBJ2-1, with 12 bases aligning to TRBD2. The length of the CDR3 is 15 residues. CDR1 SGDLS and CDR2 YYNGEE come from the germline V gene. J gave up 4 bases and V 3 bases, and 2 bases lay outside the gene matches. The CDR3 loop reads CASSGTSGGYNEQFF. The DNA of the CDR3 is TGTGCCAGCAGCGGTACTAGCGGGGGGTACAATGAGCAGTTCTTC. Supplemented by reference TRBV9 and TRBJ2-1, the full variable domain reads DSGVTQTPKHLITATGQRVTLRCSPRSGDLSVYWYQQSLDQGLQFLIQYYNGEERAKGNILERFSAQQFPDLHSELNLSSLELGDSALYFCASSGTSGGYNEQFFGPGTRLTVL.

On this clone itself: The junction departs from the called germline gene at one end, perhaps through a read error. V and J are TRBV4-1 and TRBJ1-2, with D unclear. The CDR3 runs to 15 residues. Germline loops: CDR1 MGHRA, CDR2 YSYEKL. DNA for the CDR3: TGCGCCAGCAGCCACCCAGCGGCAGACCTGTATCAAAAACTCTTC. This encodes CASSHPAADLYQKLF.

This clone is a singleton in its sample. The chain joins TRBV10-3 to TRBJ1-2, with D possibly matching TRBD1 (6 bases). V shed 3 bases and J shed 8 bases, with 16 bases lying between them. The CDR3 runs to 14 residues. From germline, CDR1 is ENHRY and CDR2 SYGVKD. The CDR3 protein is CAISERQGTRGYTF. The CDR3 region has the DNA TGTGCCATCAGTGAACGGCAGGGGACGAGGGGCTACACCTTC.

The V gene is TRBV20-1, the J gene TRBJ2-3; 7 bases align to TRBD2. CDR3 length: 15 amino acids. CDR1 and CDR2 from the germline V gene are DFQATT and SNEGSKA (reference sequence). The V segment lost 3 bases and the J segment 5 bases; nucleotides outside the gene matches: 11. This CDR3 reads CSASLVTGGRDTQYF. In DNA, the CDR3 is TGCAGTGCTAGTCTGGTGACGGGGGGTAGAGATACGCAGTATTTT.

This clone was counted only a few times. The chain recombines TRBV6-1 with TRBJ1-5; TRBD1 aligns across 10 bases. The CDR3 contains 18 residues. CDR1 MNHNS and CDR2 SASEGT come from the germline V gene. The ends lost 4 bases at V and 0 bases at J; junction bases unmatched: 9. The CDR3 sequence: CASSGDRGRTDSNQPQHF. The DNA for the CDR3 is TGTGCCAGCAGTGGAGACAGGGGGCGGACGGATAGCAATCAGCCCCAGCATTTT.

The genes are TRBV7-9 and TRBJ2-7; 8 bases align to TRBD2. The germline V gene has CDR1 SEHNR and CDR2 FQNEAQ (reference sequence). Trimming removed 2 bases from V and 2 bases from J; junction bases left unmatched: 5. There are 15 residues in the CDR3. The DNA of the CDR3 is TGTGCCAGCAGCTTAAAAGCGGGGGAGCCCTACGAGCAGTACTTC. Translated, it gives CASSLKAGEPYEQYF. The whole variable domain, remainder taken from reference TRBV7-9 and TRBJ2-7, is DTGVSQNPRHKITKRGQNVTFRCDPISEHNRLYWYRQTLGQGPEFLTYFQNEAQLEKSRLLSDRFSAERPKGSFSTLEIQRTEQGDSAMYLCASSLKAGEPYEQYFGPGTRLTVT.

The chain links TRBV9 to TRBJ1-1; 8 bases fit TRBD1. V was clipped by 0 bases and J by 0 bases; unmatched bases: 10. CDR3 length: 18 residues. Germline V gene lookup returns CDR1 SGDLS and CDR2 YYNGEE. DNA for the CDR3: TGTGCCAGCAGCGTAGGTGGGACAGGACGAGCTATGAACACTGAAGCTTTCTTT. Amino acids: CASSVGGTGRAMNTEAFF.

The chain joins TRBV27 to TRBJ2-3; TRBD1 aligns across 7 bases. Losses at the gene ends were 5 bases for V and 1 base for J; bases not matched to a gene: 9. From germline, CDR1 is MNHEY and CDR2 SMNVEV (reference sequence). The CDR3 covers 16 residues. The CDR3 DNA is TGTGCCAGCAGTGAAGGCGACAGGGTTGGCACAGATACGCAGTATTTT. Its protein is CASSEGDRVGTDTQYF.

The chain carries TRBV3-1 (or the pseudogene TRBV3-2) and TRBJ1-4; D remains ambiguous. With 0 bases removed from V and 7 bases from J, the gap between germline ends came to 15 bases. The CDR3 is 16 residues long. Germline-derived CDR1 and CDR2 are LGHDT and YNNKEL (reference sequence). The CDR3 DNA reads TGTGCCAGCAGCCAAGATCGGTCTGCCTATGGTGAAAAACTGTTTTTT. It specifies CASSQDRSAYGEKLFF.

This clone was seen a few times. The CDR3 DNA reads as TGTGCCAGCTCACCTCAGGGTACGAACTATGGCTACACCTTC. As protein: CASSPQGTNYGYTF. V gene TRBV18 combines with J gene TRBJ1-2, with D maybe TRBD1 (5 bases). Between the trimmed V and J ends, which lost 3 bases and 2 bases, there was a span of 10 bases. The germline V gene has CDR1 KGHSH and CDR2 LQKENI. The CDR3 loop spans 14 amino acids.

The chain recombines TRBV7-3 with TRBJ2-2; D is perhaps TRBD2 (6 bases). The V gene's germline CDR1 is SGHTA and CDR2 FQGTGA. The CDR3 consists of 15 residues. V was pared by 5 bases and J by 0 bases, with 10 bases between. The CDR3: CASSTGTPNTGELFF. The CDR3 region has the DNA TGTGCCAGCAGCACCGGGACTCCGAACACCGGGGAGCTGTTTTTT.

V gene TRBV5-8 combines with J gene TRBJ1-1; TRBD1 is a possible D gene (6 bases). This CDR3 spans 14 amino acids. V lost 1 base, J lost 3 bases, and 10 bases lay in between. Germline CDR1 and CDR2: SGHTS and YDEGEE. CDR3 nucleotides: TGTGCCAGCAGCTTGATTTCAGGGGACACTGAAGCTTTCTTT. This sequence encodes CASSLISGDTEAFF.

V and J are TRBV4-1 and TRBJ1-2; D is perhaps TRBD1 (5 bases). Looked up from germline, CDR1 is MGHRA and CDR2 is YSYEKL. The CDR3 totals 15 residues. V was shortened by 4 bases and J by 4 bases, with 16 bases between the two germline ends. The CDR3, as DNA: TGCGCCAGCAGCCGGGGAGGGGACCTAGGCTATGGCTACACCTTC. Encoded protein: CASSRGGDLGYGYTF.